This is a list of T cell receptor beta chains from one sample in a study of Graves' ophthalmopathy and Graves' hyperthyroidism. TCRdb recomputed calls from the multiplex PCR reads with MiXCR, one row per CDR3 protein. The sample has a few hundred thousand distinct CDR3 sequences; approximately 15% are singletons. Sequencing input: peripheral blood. The receptor source for this set is a woman younger than 35 with stable Graves' hyperthyroidism. The CDR3 runs from the conserved cysteine through the conserved F or W. The size field is filled for only some rows; it gives once, few, many or a size class.

TRBJ1-1,.,TRBV6-1,CASTQGLGVMNTEAFF
TRBJ1-1,many,TRBV29-1,CSVGQQGGITEAFF
TRBJ1-1,.,TRBV3-1,CASSQERAGKTFF
TRBJ2-7,few,TRBV5-1,CASSPVGSAAYEQYF
TRBJ2-5,many,TRBV5-1,CASSLEVGPQETQYF
TRBJ2-7,many,TRBV15,CATSRGRDRGREQYF
TRBJ2-5,.,TRBV6-1,CASSLGYGTYGETQYF
TRBJ1-2,many,TRBV28,CASAPTRGAYGYTF
TRBJ1-1,many,TRBV27,CASSQGTGTEAFF
TRBJ2-7,.,TRBV18,CASSASPRGAGTYEQYF
TRBJ2-7,few,TRBV3-1,CASSQDILYREQYF
TRBJ1-6,many,TRBV20-1,CSATLKSGSPLHF
TRBJ1-6,many,TRBV6-2/TRBV6-3,CASSYLETGDSPLHF
TRBJ1-1,many,TRBV12-5,CVESSSTEAFF
TRBJ1-2,many,TRBV11-2,CASSLYGPGRGYTF
TRBJ2-5,many,TRBV20-1,CSARELSGGARETQYF
TRBJ1-2,many,TRBV19,CASSIFGRVYDGYTF
TRBJ1-1,many,TRBV19,CASSIGWRDRGMWTEAFF
TRBJ1-2,many,TRBV9,CASSASTGIYGYTF
TRBJ2-7,many,TRBV19,CASRRTEAYEQYF
TRBJ1-1,many,TRBV6-1,CASRIDRVNTEAFF
TRBJ1-1,many,TRBV20-1,CSAGSTSMNTEAFF
TRBJ2-6,.,TRBV6-1,CASSPTGDSGANVLTF
TRBJ1-1,many,TRBV6-1,CASSRRSDTEAFF
TRBJ2-7,many,TRBV28,CASSVSGGSYEQYF
TRBJ1-6,many,TRBV6-2/TRBV6-3,CASSWTARNSSPLHF
TRBJ1-6,many,TRBV6-5,CASSYRGRGSYNSPLHF
TRBJ1-2,few,TRBV9,CASSVVETGFSGYTF
TRBJ1-2,many,TRBV24-1,CATSDAGTGRNYGYTF
TRBJ1-1,.,TRBV5-4,CASSWGSTEAFF
TRBJ1-5,many,TRBV4-2,CASSWPSHQPQHF
TRBJ1-1,many,TRBV25-1,CASSESGPRAFF
TRBJ2-7,few,TRBV11-2,CASSLEVRDEQYF
TRBJ2-5,many,TRBV11-2,CASSQGGQSMETQYF
TRBJ1-1,many,TRBV27,CASKGGVDTEAFF
TRBJ2-5,many,TRBV20-1,CSAPLAGDLQETQYF
TRBJ2-5,many,TRBV20-1,CSARGQLAGVRETQYF
TRBJ1-6,.,TRBV11-2,CASSPRSGGGNSPLHF
TRBJ1-1,many,TRBV12-3/TRBV12-4,CASSPRQMNTEAFF
TRBJ2-2,.,TRBV19,CASRRDRTGELCF
TRBJ2-5,many,TRBV4-2,CASSRGDGGQETQYF
TRBJ2-2,many,TRBV12-3/TRBV12-4,CASSSQPGGRTGELFF
TRBJ1-5,many,TRBV12-3/TRBV12-4,CASSLSASNQPQHF
TRBJ2-7,many,TRBV11-2,CASSLDSGTGRYEQYF
TRBJ1-1,many,TRBV20-1,CSASLTAGAFF
TRBJ2-7,many,TRBV11-2,CASSVGQAPYEQYF
TRBJ1-5,many,TRBV12-3/TRBV12-4,CASSRDRGPFFQPQHF
TRBJ2-5,many,TRBV6-2/TRBV6-3,CASRHRLAEQETQYF
TRBJ2-4,many,TRBV2,CASRTGQGRSGKNIQYF